This TCR beta chain is drawn from a study of monozygotic twins with inflammatory bowel disease. Findings and caveats of the study: IBD patients carried less diverse TCRbeta repertoires (inverse Simpson) than healthy co-twins. Relative to healthy twins, IBD patients had fewer clonotypes in common with others, a gap that was especially apparent with disease activity.

The unique tags termed UMIs, each holding a 6-nucleotide sample barcode, were added by means of template switching. TCRdb re-called the 5' RACE reads and catalogs CDR3 proteins one per entry, DNA excluded. The sample has 300,000 to 450,000 distinct CDR3 sequences. There are 17 residues in the CDR3. Germline assignment: CDR1 LNHNV and CDR2 YYDKDF (reference sequence). As concerns this clonotype: The antigen remains undetermined.

The authors isolated total RNA from whole blood without sorting T cells. The chain combines TRBV15 with TRBJ2-5; the TCRdb call, TRBD1, lacks DNA for checking. Sequencing used blood. The TCR sequence derives from a human donor with ulcerative colitis or Crohn's disease, or a healthy co-twin of an affected twin (not recorded which). CDR3 sequence: CATSRVRTGGHQETQYF. The whole variable domain, remainder taken from reference TRBV15 and TRBJ2-5, is DAMVIQNPRYQVTQFGKPVTLSCSQTLNHNVMYWYQQKSSQAPKLLFHYYDKDFNNEADTPDNFQSRRPNTSFCFLDIRSPGLGDTAMYLCATSRVRTGGHQETQYFGPGTRLLVL.